The clone carrying this T cell receptor (beta chain) was detected a few times. Its antigen is still unknown. V lost 2 bases and J 7 bases, leaving 14 bases between the germline ends. Per germline, CDR1 GTSNPN and CDR2 SVGIG (reference sequence). The CDR3 covers 13 residues. TCRdb's table, derived via immunoSEQ multiplex PCR, lists solely in-frame clones and lacks some. This table holds over 200,000 clones, over 75% found once. This entry belongs to a study of cytomegalovirus exposure and HLA in healthy donors. General study findings and limits: The study labeled approximately 150 TCR beta chains cytomegalovirus-associated.

Sequenced: PBMCs. This chain uses TRBV30 with TRBJ1-2, with D maybe TRBD1 (5 bases). This TCR was sampled from a woman under 30 in good health and CMV-seropositive. The CDR3 loop reads CAWSPSGLAGYTF. CDR3 coding DNA: TGTGCCTGGAGTCCGTCAGGGCTGGCTGGCTACACCTTC.